This TCR beta chain emerged from a study of control samples from healthy donors and cancer patients. The CDR3 spans 18 residues. Germline values: CDR1 MNHEY, CDR2 SMNVEV (reference sequence). The V gene lost 2 bases and the J gene lost 4 bases, with 23 bases spanning the gap. Generated by immunoSEQ multiplex PCR, the TCRdb table keeps only in-frame clones and is missing some. The data show about 21,000 clones, 84% seen once. Sequencing used PBMCs. The clonotype comes from a man in his sixties with colorectal cancer. The chain couples TRBV27 to TRBJ1-2, with D perhaps TRBD1 (5 bases). CDR3 sequence (DNA): TGTGCCAGCAGTTTAGGGGGAGGGTTTAGGCTTTCGGGCTATGGCTACACCTTC. Protein sequence: CASSLGGGFRLSGYGYTF.